This T cell receptor beta chain appears in the sequencing data of a study of cytomegalovirus exposure and HLA in healthy donors. Study-level points and caveats: The authors later linked a missense DCLRE1C variant to TCR beta V- and J-gene trimming. Immune exposure data for these donors was limited to CMV serostatus.

Amplification used 60 Vbeta primers and 13 Jbeta primers. Sequencing used immunoSEQ multiplex PCR; TCRdb keeps in-frame clones, though not all of them. Among about 140,000 clones, approximately 78% were seen once, and the ten largest hold 2.5% to 3%. This clone was counted a single time. Its antigen is still unknown. V shed 6 bases and J shed 7 bases, with 10 bases lying between them. This CDR3 contains 11 residues. CDR1 and CDR2 (germline): SQVTM, ANQGSEA. The V and J genes are TRBV29-1 and TRBJ2-1; D ambiguous. This TCR was recovered from a female donor in good health and CMV-seronegative. The sequenced sample consisted of PBMCs. Here the CDR3 DNA reads TGCAGCGTCCCCCCCGGGAATGAGCAGTTCTTC. It translates to CSVPPGNEQFF.